The rows below give T cell receptor beta chains drawn from one sample of a study of T cells in Graves' hyperthyroidism and ophthalmopathy. TCRdb recomputed calls from the multiplex PCR reads with MiXCR, one row per CDR3 protein. Here the sample spans about 360,000 distinct CDR3 sequences, approximately 13% being singletons. The source material was blood. The receptors come from a woman in her late teens or twenties with Graves' hyperthyroidism. Both conserved end residues are part of each CDR3. A D gene is named only where the DNA matches it firmly. Size is stated for part of the rows, as once, few or many counts, or as a class when the clone is expanded.

d_call j_call clone_size v_call cdr3_nt cdr3_aa
TRBD1 TRBJ2-1 few TRBV7-9 TGTGCCAGCAGCTTGGGACAGCCCAATGAGCAGTTCTTC CASSLGQPNEQFF
- TRBJ1-5 - TRBV20-1 TGCAGTGCTAGCAGACAGGGCAATCAGCCCCAGCATTTT CSASRQGNQPQHF
- TRBJ2-4 few TRBV28 TGTGCCAGCAGTTTAATGGGCGGTAAAAACATTCAGTACTTC CASSLMGGKNIQYF
- TRBJ1-2 - TRBV27 TGTGCCAGCAGTGTCGACAGGCTTCATTCTCTAAACTATGGCTACACCTTC CASSVDRLHSLNYGYTF
TRBD2 TRBJ2-3 - TRBV15 TGTGCCACCAGCAGAGATTATGGGACTAGCGATGATACGCAGTATTTT CATSRDYGTSDDTQYF
TRBD2 TRBJ2-1 many TRBV29-1 TGCAGCGTTGAAGTTCTAGCGGGAGTGGGGGATGAGCAGTTCTTC CSVEVLAGVGDEQFF
- TRBJ2-5 many TRBV28 TGTGCCAGCAGTTCCCCGTCCCGGGAAGAGACCCAGTACTTC CASSSPSREETQYF
TRBD1 TRBJ2-3 many TRBV7-9 TGTGCCAGCAGCACATACAGGGGGCAACCTCACACAGATACGCAGTATTTT CASSTYRGQPHTDTQYF
TRBD2 TRBJ2-1 many TRBV20-1 TGCAGTGCTAGAGATCTCGCTAGCGGGAGAAATGAGCAGTTCTTC CSARDLASGRNEQFF
TRBD2 TRBJ2-3 few TRBV19 TGTGCCAGTAGTATTGGAGCGGGAGCAGAAGATACGCAGTATTTT CASSIGAGAEDTQYF
- TRBJ2-3 few TRBV27 TGTGCCAGACCCCCTAGGGGAGAGGGAACAGATACGCAGTATTTT CARPPRGEGTDTQYF
TRBD1 TRBJ2-5 many TRBV6-6 TGTGCCAGCAGTTACTCGAGGGGGTGGGACAGGGAGCCATTCCAAGAGACCCAGTACTTC CASSYSRGWDREPFQETQYF
- TRBJ2-7 many TRBV3-1 TGTGCCAGCAGCCCCGGCCTTGAGGGTAGGTACGAGCAGTACTTC CASSPGLEGRYEQYF
- TRBJ1-4 many TRBV7-8 TGTGCCAGCAGCCCCGGGACGGGGCTTAATGAAAAACTGTTTTTT CASSPGTGLNEKLFF
TRBD1 TRBJ1-1 few TRBV24-1 TGTGCCACCAGGCCGGGACAGGGGAGGACTGAAGCTTTCTTT CATRPGQGRTEAFF
TRBD2 TRBJ2-2 - TRBV11-3 TGTGCCAGCAGCTTTACTAGCGCGGGCGGGGAGCTGTTTTTT CASSFTSAGGELFF
- TRBJ2-5 many TRBV10-3 TGTGCCATTTCCCCCCGGGGGGCAGAGACCCAGTACTTC CAISPRGAETQYF
- TRBJ1-1 - TRBV4-1 TGCGCCAGCAGCCAAGAAGGAGGGAACCCTGAAGCTTTCTTT CASSQEGGNPEAFF
TRBD1 TRBJ2-7 - TRBV11-3 TGTGCCAGCAGTTACCGGGACAGGCCGAAATACGAGCAGTACTTC CASSYRDRPKYEQYF
TRBD1 TRBJ1-2 many TRBV11-2 TGTGCCAGCAGCTCGGACAGGGTGGGGCATGGCTACACCTTC CASSSDRVGHGYTF
- TRBJ1-5 many TRBV5-1 TGCGCCAGCAGCTCTGGACAGCCTAATCAGCCCCAGCATTTT CASSSGQPNQPQHF
- TRBJ2-5 many TRBV18 TGTGCCAGCTCACCACCGGGACTCCCGGAGACCCAGTACTTC CASSPPGLPETQYF
- TRBJ2-1 many TRBV5-1 TGCGCCAGCAGCTTGGATCGAGGACTGACCTACAATGAGCAGTTCTTC CASSLDRGLTYNEQFF
- TRBJ2-2 many TRBV24-1 TGTGCCACCAGGTCTGAACCCCCGAACACCGGGGAGCTGTTTTTT CATRSEPPNTGELFF
- TRBJ2-1 many TRBV20-1 TGCAGTGCAACCCCTGTCGGCTCCATCAATGAGCAGTTCTTC CSATPVGSINEQFF
TRBD1 TRBJ2-7 many TRBV3-1 TGTGCCAGCAGCCAAAGGCTGGACAGGGCATTTGAGCAGTACTTC CASSQRLDRAFEQYF
TRBD1 TRBJ1-4 many TRBV29-1 TGCAGCGTTGAAGGGACAGGGTCTAATGAAAAACTGTTTTTT CSVEGTGSNEKLFF
- TRBJ1-3 many TRBV30 TGTGCCTGGACGAGGGGGAAAATAGGAGGGAGTGGAAACACCATATATTTT CAWTRGKIGGSGNTIYF
- TRBJ1-1 many TRBV28 TGTGCCAGCAGTTGGATATCAATGAACACTGAAGCTTTCTTT CASSWISMNTEAFF
- TRBJ1-5 many TRBV18 TGTGCCAGCTCACCTACAAGGGCCAATCAGCCCCAGCATTTT CASSPTRANQPQHF
TRBD1 TRBJ1-4 few TRBV6-1 TGTGCCAGCACCAAAAGCGCCGACAGGGTGGCAAAACTGTTTTTT CASTKSADRVAKLFF
- TRBJ1-5 few TRBV29-1 TGCAGCGTCCGGGACACATTGGATCAGCCCCAGCATTTT CSVRDTLDQPQHF
TRBD1 TRBJ1-2 many TRBV30 TGTGCCTGGAGTCGACAGGGCTATGGCTACACCTTC CAWSRQGYGYTF
- TRBJ1-2 many TRBV9 TGTGCCAGCAGCGTAGTTGGGGCCTCTGACCCCAACGGCTACACCTTC CASSVVGASDPNGYTF
TRBD2 TRBJ2-3 many TRBV24-1 TGTGCCACCAGTGATTTGCCGCGGGAGGGTGTAGATACGCAGTATTTT CATSDLPREGVDTQYF
- TRBJ2-5 many TRBV10-2 TGCGCCAGCAGTGACTTAATAGGTACAGGGAAGGAGACCCAGTACTTC CASSDLIGTGKETQYF
- TRBJ1-2 few TRBV7-3 TGTGCCGGCAGCCCCAACGGACTCACTAACTATGGCTACACCTTC CAGSPNGLTNYGYTF
- TRBJ2-3 many TRBV6-1 TGTGCCAGCAGGCCGGGACTTAGCACAGATACGCAGTATTTT CASRPGLSTDTQYF
- TRBJ2-7 many TRBV7-8 TGTGCCAGCAGCTTAACACTGGGGAAGAGGTCCGAGCAGTACTTC CASSLTLGKRSEQYF
- TRBJ2-3 few TRBV19 TGTGCCAGTAGTATGGATAGCGACCTCACAGATACGCAGTATTTT CASSMDSDLTDTQYF
- TRBJ2-1 many TRBV7-3 TGTGCCAGCAGCCCCGGGGGATCCGGGTCAAATGAGCAGTTCTTC CASSPGGSGSNEQFF
TRBD1 TRBJ2-5 once TRBV2 TGTGCCAGCAGCCCGGACAGGACCCAAGAGACCCAGTACTTC CASSPDRTQETQYF
- TRBJ2-7 many TRBV3-1 TGTGCCAGCAGCCAAGGGTACGAGCAGTACTTC CASSQGYEQYF
- TRBJ1-3 many TRBV3-1 TGTGCCAGCAGCCAAGATCCGGGGCAGGCCATATATTTT CASSQDPGQAIYF
TRBD2 TRBJ2-3 - TRBV19 TGTGCCAGTTTAGGGACTAGCGGGACAGATACGCAGTATTTT CASLGTSGTDTQYF
- TRBJ2-1 - TRBV10-3 TGTGCCATCAGTGACCCTAACCTACAGGGAACCTACAATGAGCAGTTCTTC CAISDPNLQGTYNEQFF
- TRBJ1-4 few TRBV7-3 TGTGCCAGCAGCTTAATCCCAACTAATGAAAAACTGTTTTTT CASSLIPTNEKLFF
TRBD1 TRBJ2-2 - TRBV6-1 TGTGCCAGCAGTGAAATTGGGACAGGGTCAGGAGTGCTGGGGGAGCTGTTTTTT CASSEIGTGSGVLGELFF
- TRBJ1-2 many TRBV30 TGTGCCTGGAGTCTGCTTTATGGCTACACCTTC CAWSLLYGYTF
- TRBJ1-1 - TRBV15 TGTGCCACCAGCAGAGACGACGACGTCAGTTGGAACACTGAAGCTTTCTTT CATSRDDDVSWNTEAFF
- TRBJ2-7 many TRBV10-2 TGCGCCAGCAGTGAGTACTTTTTGGAAACTTCGGGGGTAGACGAGCAGTACTTC CASSEYFLETSGVDEQYF
TRBD2 TRBJ2-3 many TRBV3-1 TGTGCCAGCAGCCAAGAGACTAGCAGTAGCACAGATACGCAGTATTTT CASSQETSSSTDTQYF
- TRBJ2-7 many TRBV28 TGTGCCAGCAGTTTCGCGGGTGGAGCCTACGAGCAGTACTTC CASSFAGGAYEQYF
- TRBJ2-3 few TRBV9 TGTGCCAGCAGACCAACTAGCACCTACACAGATACGCAGTATTTT CASRPTSTYTDTQYF
- TRBJ1-3 few TRBV20-1 TGCAGTGCTAAGAGGCTCAGGGGTGTTACCTCTGGAAACACCATATATTTT CSAKRLRGVTSGNTIYF
- TRBJ1-5 many TRBV5-1 TGCGCCAGCAGCTTGGGGACAGATGGAAATCAGCCCCAGCATTTT CASSLGTDGNQPQHF
- TRBJ1-5 many TRBV10-3 TGTGCCACAGGGGCGAACAATCAGCCCCAGCATTTT CATGANNQPQHF
- TRBJ2-7 few TRBV20-1 TGCAGTGCTACCGACGGCTACGAGCAGTACTTC CSATDGYEQYF
- TRBJ2-1 - TRBV6-2/TRBV6-3 TGTGCCAGCAGTCCACTGAGGGGGAGGATCGATGAGCAGTTCTTC CASSPLRGRIDEQFF